This entry lists 13 T cell receptor beta chains sequenced from one sample in a study of blood T cell repertoires in COVID-19. Profiled with immunoSEQ multiplex PCR; TCRdb holds only in-frame clones, not every one. The sample includes over 55,000 clones, around 87% of them seen just once. Specimen: peripheral blood. The receptors were sampled from a man in his fifties with active COVID-19.

J is TRBJ2-2 and V is TRBV5-1; 8 bases agree with TRBD1. Germline CDR1 reads SGHRS; CDR2 reads YFSETQ. CDR3 length: 16 residues. V trimming: 4 bases; J trimming: 4 bases; junction bases outside the gene matches: 9. The CDR3 nucleotides read TGCGCCAGCAGCATCAGGACAGGGAGAACCACCGGGGAGCTGTTTTTT. It specifies CASSIRTGRTTGELFF.

This chain joins TRBV18 and TRBJ2-7, with 8 nucleotides matching TRBD2. With 3 bases clipped from V and 3 bases from J, the junction kept 7 bases outside the gene matches. CDR1 is KGHSH, CDR2 LQKENI, per germline. This CDR3 has 15 amino acids. CDR3 protein: CASSPGATSGYEQYF. The CDR3 DNA reads as TGTGCCAGCTCACCGGGGGCAACTAGCGGCTACGAGCAGTACTTC.

The chain is built from TRBV3-1 (or the pseudogene TRBV3-2) and TRBJ1-5, with 9 bases that match TRBD1. Germline CDR1 and CDR2: LGHDT and YNNKEL (reference sequence). The V gene end was trimmed by 6 bases and the J gene end by 8 bases; junction bases not matched to a gene: 2. CDR3 size: 12 residues. CDR3 loop: CASSWTGEPQHF. The DNA of the CDR3 is TGTGCCAGCAGTTGGACAGGGGAGCCCCAGCATTTT.

This clone was seen more than once but under ten times. V usage is TRBV4-3 and J usage is TRBJ2-3; 8 nucleotides line up with TRBD2. CDR3 length equals 18 residues. Germline lookup yields CDR1 LGHNA and CDR2 YSLEER. Trimming at V came to 0 bases and at J to 0 bases, leaving 8 bases not matched to a gene. Written as DNA, the CDR3 is TGCGCCAGCAGCCAAGAGGGCCCTCGGGGGGGAAGCACAGATACGCAGTATTTT. Translating gives CASSQEGPRGGSTDTQYF.

This clone has a handful of counts. The chain combines TRBV19 with TRBJ1-5; D gene uncertain. The CDR3 consists of 15 residues. The V and J ends lost 3 bases and 2 bases respectively, with 11 bases between them. Germline loops: CDR1 LNHDA, CDR2 SQIVND (reference sequence). This chain's CDR3 is CASSIGLRGNQPQHF. CDR3 nucleotide sequence: TGTGCCAGTAGTATTGGATTGAGGGGCAATCAGCCCCAGCATTTT.

The gene calls are TRBV11-3 and TRBJ2-1, with 7 bases matching TRBD1. This CDR3 has 13 amino acids. Germline values: CDR1 SGHNT, CDR2 YENEEA. After removal of 5 bases from V and 13 bases from J, the junction contained 11 bases not matched to a gene. The CDR3 DNA sequence: TGTGCCAGCAGCCGACAGGGTTCCGACTATCAGTTCTTC. Its protein is CASSRQGSDYQFF.

V and J are TRBV11-3 and TRBJ1-1, with 9 bases lining up with TRBD1. Germline values: CDR1 SGHNT, CDR2 YENEEA. With 5 bases clipped from V and 4 bases from J, the junction kept 11 bases outside the gene matches. The CDR3 extends over 16 amino acids. The CDR3 DNA sequence: TGTGCCAGCAGCCATGAACCGGGACAGGGAAGCACTGAAGCTTTCTTT. It specifies CASSHEPGQGSTEAFF.

The chain is built from TRBV7-3 and TRBJ2-7; 8 bases map to TRBD2. J was trimmed by 4 bases and V by 5 bases; bases with no gene match: 19. This CDR3 has 18 amino acids. From germline, CDR1 is SGHTA and CDR2 FQGTGA. CDR3 loop: CASSLHPPAGVNLYEQYF. CDR3 coding DNA: TGTGCCAGCAGCCTCCACCCGCCAGCGGGAGTTAATCTTTACGAGCAGTACTTC.

The genes are TRBV15 and TRBJ2-7, with D perhaps matching TRBD1 (5 bases). The V end was cut by 0 bases, the J end by 4 bases, with 7 bases between. Germline CDR1 reads LNHNV; CDR2 reads YYDKDF (reference sequence). CDR3 size: 13 residues. The CDR3 nucleotides read TGTGCCACCAGCAGAGACAGGGTGTACGAGCAGTACTTC. Amino acid sequence: CATSRDRVYEQYF.

This clone has a single count. The J gene is TRBJ1-1, the V gene TRBV7-9, with 7 bases lining up with TRBD1. V gave up 1 base and J gave up 4 bases; unmatched junction bases: 3. Germline-derived CDR1 and CDR2 are SEHNR and FQNEAQ (reference sequence). CDR3 length: 14 amino acids. The CDR3 loop reads CASSLEKGATEAFF. The CDR3 coding sequence is TGTGCCAGCAGCTTAGAGAAGGGGGCCACTGAAGCTTTCTTT.

The chain uses TRBV21-1 and TRBJ2-7; the table's D gene call, TRBD1, was not cross checked with the DNA. TRBV21-1 is annotated as a pseudogene. CDR3 size: 17 residues. The CDR3 is CASSKAPNQGRNHEQYF. The DNA of the CDR3 is TGTGCCAGCAGCAAAGCGCCGAACCAGGGTAGGAACCACGAGCAGTACTTC.

The CDR3: CAWSPGGQGGAGEQFF. For the CDR3, the DNA is TGTGCCTGGAGTCCAGGGGGACAGGGGGGAGCGGGTGAGCAGTTCTTC. V gene TRBV30 combines with J gene TRBJ2-1, with TRBD1 matching 11 bases. CDR1 is GTSNPN, CDR2 SVGIG, per germline (reference sequence). V lost 2 bases and J lost 9; bases outside the gene matches: 12. CDR3 size: 16 residues.

This clone appeared once. This chain joins TRBV5-1 and TRBJ2-2, with D tentatively TRBD2 (5 bases). CDR3 length: 17 residues. In germline, CDR1 is SGHRS, CDR2 YFSETQ. V dropped 4 bases and J dropped 2 bases, with 18 bases sitting between them. The CDR3 DNA follows: TGCGCCAGCAGCCCCCTGTGGAGCGCGGGTAACACCGGGGAGCTGTTTTTT. As protein: CASSPLWSAGNTGELFF.